The next 5 T cell receptor beta chains were all read from a single sample in a study of radiotherapy plus CTLA-4 blockade in lung cancer. Libraries were prepared by immunoSEQ multiplex PCR; TCRdb keeps only in-frame clonotypes and omits some of them. The sample consists of fewer than 65,000 clones, just under 85% of them appearing once. Material: peripheral blood, obtained from a patient treated with radiotherapy plus ipilimumab. All receptors come from a human donor with non-small cell lung cancer whose response to radiotherapy plus ipilimumab could not be evaluated.

This clone occurred once. V usage is TRBV6-4 and J usage is TRBJ2-4, with TRBD1 matching over 11 bases. This CDR3 has 19 residues. The V segment lost 2 bases and the J segment 0 bases; nucleotides outside the gene matches: 9. Germline CDR1 and CDR2: MRHNA and SNTAGT. The CDR3 region has the DNA TGTGCCAGCAGTGACGCCGGGACAGGGGGAACTGAAGCCAAAAACATTCAGTACTTC. Protein sequence: CASSDAGTGGTEAKNIQYF.

The chain is built from TRBV27 and TRBJ2-3, with 12 bases identical to TRBD2. The CDR3 spans 17 residues. CDR1 and CDR2 (germline): MNHEY, SMNVEV (reference sequence). The V segment lost 5 bases and the J segment 5 bases; nucleotides outside the gene matches: 11. The CDR3, as DNA: TGTGCCAGCAGTGAACTCGGGCTAGCGGGAGGGAAAGATACGCAGTATTTT. Its protein product is CASSELGLAGGKDTQYF.

The chain joins TRBV7-8 to TRBJ2-7, with TRBD1 matching 7 bases. J was trimmed by 1 base and V by 7 bases; bases with no gene match: 7. This CDR3 spans 14 amino acids. Germline CDR1 is SGHVS and CDR2 is FQNEAQ. CDR3 sequence reads: CASTIGGSSYEQYF. For the CDR3, the DNA is TGTGCCAGCACCATAGGGGGCAGTTCCTACGAGCAGTACTTC. The whole variable domain, remainder taken from reference TRBV7-8 and TRBJ2-7, is GAGVSQSPRYKVAKRGQDVALRCDPISGHVSLFWYQQALGQGPEFLTYFQNEAQLDKSGLPSDRFFAERPEGSVSTLKIQRTQQEDSAVYLCASTIGGSSYEQYFGPGTRLTVT.

This clone showed up just once. The chain is built from TRBV5-1 and TRBJ1-2, with D maybe TRBD1 (5 bases). Germline V gene data show CDR1 as SGHRS and CDR2 as YFSETQ. V was pared by 2 bases and J by 2 bases, with 10 bases between. The CDR3 runs 14 residues. CDR3 nucleotide sequence: TGCGCCAGCAGCTTTACAGGAAAAAACTATGGCTACACCTTC. Its translation is CASSFTGKNYGYTF.

There are a few counts of this clone. The CDR3 DNA reads as TGCGCCAGCAGCCTAAGGACAGGGGTACGTGGCTACACCTTC. It encodes CASSLRTGVRGYTF. V gene TRBV4-1 combines with J gene TRBJ1-2; 9 bases align to TRBD1. Germline CDR1 MGHRA, CDR2 YSYEKL. CDR3 length: 14 residues. The V segment lost 4 bases and the J segment 7 bases; nucleotides outside the gene matches: 7.